This TCR beta chain was observed in a study of T cells in Graves' hyperthyroidism and ophthalmopathy. Study-wide results and limits: The model made its ophthalmopathy prediction, and onset followed a median roughly 6.5 months later.

A note on this clonotype: Its antigen is undetermined.

This CDR3 region has 17 residues. Germline CDR1 reads SGHTA; CDR2 reads FQGNSA. V was pared by 5 bases and J by 0 bases, with 9 bases of the junction left unmatched. Amplification of TCR beta CDR3 regions was performed using RNA transcripts as template. The study used the HTBI primer set for a first-round RT-PCR of the TCR CDR3. One entry per CDR3 protein results from TCRdb running MiXCR on the multiplex PCR reads. This table has 370,000 or so distinct CDR3 sequences, approximately 12% appearing once. Source material: blood. The genes are TRBV7-2 and TRBJ2-3; 9 nucleotides match TRBD1. This clonotype was obtained from a man aged 25 to 45 with Graves' hyperthyroidism that later progressed to Graves' ophthalmopathy. The CDR3 nucleotides read TGTGCCAGCAGCCGTAATACAGGGGGCCATAGCACAGATACGCAGTATTTT. It specifies CASSRNTGGHSTDTQYF.